A selection of T cell receptor beta chains follows, all from one sample in a study of OX40 agonist ivuxolimab in advanced cancers. Measured with immunoSEQ multiplex PCR; TCRdb has only the in-frame clones, and not every one. The table records about 44,000 clones, about nine tenths of them present only once. The material sequenced was CD4+ or CD8+ T cells sorted from blood, taken in a trial of the OX40 agonist ivuxolimab. The receptors were sampled from an adult with an advanced solid tumor such as melanoma, head and neck, liver or kidney cancer. CDR3s include the opening cysteine and the closing phenylalanine or tryptophan. A D gene is named only where the DNA matches it firmly. Size values are once, few and many counts, or a class for expanded clones, and some rows have none.

d_gene | abundance | j_gene | v_gene | CDR3aa | CDR3nt
. | . | TRBJ2-7 | TRBV11-2 | CASSLAYGTLSYEQYF | TGTGCCAGCAGCTTAGCATACGGGACACTTTCCTACGAGCAGTACTTC
. | . | TRBJ2-3 | TRBV10-1 | CASSESSAGVHTQYF | TGCGCCAGCAGTGAGTCCTCCGCAGGGGTGCATACGCAGTATTTT
. | . | TRBJ2-1 | TRBV7-3 | CASSPTGDSSYNEQFF | TGTGCCAGCAGCCCGACAGGAGATAGCTCCTACAATGAGCAGTTCTTC
TRBD2 | . | TRBJ2-7 | TRBV9 | CASSVGLAGLSYEQYF | TGTGCCAGCAGCGTCGGACTAGCGGGCCTCTCCTACGAGCAGTACTTC
TRBD2 | . | TRBJ2-7 | TRBV27 | CASSYSGSFEQYF | TGTGCCAGCAGCTATAGCGGGAGTTTCGAGCAGTACTTC
. | few | TRBJ2-3 | TRBV2 | CASSTQPTETSTDTQYF | TGTGCCAGCAGTACTCAGCCGACAGAAACTAGCACAGATACGCAGTATTTT
TRBD1 | . | TRBJ2-5 | TRBV4-1 | CASSQADRGLWEETQYF | TGCGCCAGCAGCCAAGCAGACAGGGGGCTTTGGGAAGAGACCCAGTACTTC
. | . | TRBJ2-4 | TRBV7-2 | CASSLSFSPLIGAKNIQYF | TGTGCCAGCAGCTTAAGCTTTTCTCCTCTCATAGGGGCCAAAAACATTCAGTACTTC
. | once | TRBJ2-3 | TRBV2 | CASPGRASTDTQYF | TGTGCCAGCCCCGGCAGGGCGAGCACAGATACGCAGTATTTT
TRBD1 | . | TRBJ2-1 | TRBV28 | CASSPRTGYNEQFF | TGTGCCAGCAGTCCCCGGACAGGGTACAATGAGCAGTTCTTC
. | . | TRBJ2-5 | TRBV21-1 | CASTPVGTQYF | TGTGCCAGCACCCCGGTCGGGACCCAGTACTTC
TRBD2 | . | TRBJ2-1 | TRBV27 | CASSFLASGDNEQFF | TGTGCCAGCAGTTTCTTGGCTAGCGGAGACAATGAGCAGTTCTTC
. | once | TRBJ2-2 | TRBV27 | CASSYLGPPTIWELFF | TGTGCCAGCAGCTACCTCGGACCCCCCACTATTTGGGAGCTGTTTTTT
TRBD2 | . | TRBJ2-1 | TRBV28 | CASTPGTSVHEQFF | TGTGCCAGCACTCCTGGGACTAGTGTCCATGAGCAGTTCTTC
. | . | TRBJ2-3 | TRBV9 | CASSVPQGHLSTDTQYF | TGTGCCAGCAGCGTACCTCAAGGGCACCTCAGCACAGATACGCAGTATTTT
TRBD1 | . | TRBJ2-7 | TRBV9 | CASSVGTGGDEQYF | TGTGCCAGCAGCGTCGGGACAGGGGGAGATGAGCAGTACTTC
TRBD1 | . | TRBJ1-5 | TRBV11-2 | CASSYTGGNQPQHF | TGTGCCAGCAGCTACACAGGGGGAAATCAGCCCCAGCATTTT
TRBD1 | . | TRBJ2-2 | TRBV6-5 | CASSLAQGLTGELFF | TGTGCCAGCAGTTTAGCACAGGGGTTGACCGGGGAGCTGTTTTTT
. | . | TRBJ2-3 | TRBV5-4 | CASSLDLGSTDTQYF | TGTGCCAGCAGCTTGGATTTGGGAAGCACAGATACGCAGTATTTT
. | . | TRBJ2-5 | TRBV9 | CASSVGLQETQYF | TGTGCCAGCAGCGTAGGACTCCAAGAGACCCAGTACTTC
TRBD1 | . | TRBJ1-2 | TRBV6-5 | CASSYSAGGSYGYTF | TGTGCCAGCAGTTACTCGGCAGGGGGCAGTTATGGCTACACCTTC
TRBD1 | . | TRBJ2-5 | TRBV27 | CASSVLGQSQETQYF | TGTGCCAGCAGTGTACTGGGACAGAGCCAAGAGACCCAGTACTTC
TRBD2 | few | TRBJ2-7 | TRBV2 | CASSVAGGPYEQYF | TGTGCCAGCAGTGTCGCGGGAGGGCCCTACGAGCAGTACTTC
TRBD1 | . | TRBJ1-4 | TRBV4-1 | CASSQWTGSEKLFF | TGCGCCAGCAGCCAATGGACAGGGAGTGAAAAACTGTTTTTT
. | . | TRBJ2-1 | TRBV28 | CASRASANSYNEQFF | TGTGCCAGCAGGGCTAGCGCGAACTCCTACAATGAGCAGTTCTTC
TRBD2 | . | TRBJ2-1 | TRBV5-6 | CASSQGIGRERISYNEQFF | TGTGCCAGCAGCCAGGGAATCGGGCGGGAGAGAATCTCCTACAATGAGCAGTTCTTC
. | once | TRBJ1-1 | TRBV28 | CASSYWDTEAFF | TGTGCCAGCAGTTATTGGGACACTGAAGCTTTCTTT
. | . | TRBJ2-7 | TRBV7-9 | CASSERSHEQYF | TGTGCCAGCAGTGAACGGAGCCACGAGCAGTACTTC
TRBD2 | . | TRBJ2-1 | TRBV28 | CASSLRTSGYSYNEQFF | TGTGCCAGCAGTTTACGGACTAGCGGGTACTCCTACAATGAGCAGTTCTTC
TRBD1 | . | TRBJ2-3 | TRBV9 | CASRPGTGDTDTQYF | TGTGCCAGCAGACCCGGGACAGGGGACACAGATACGCAGTATTTT
. | . | TRBJ1-1 | TRBV5-1 | CASSLVRLNTEAFF | TGCGCCAGCAGCTTGGTTCGGTTGAACACTGAAGCTTTCTTT
TRBD1 | . | TRBJ2-2 | TRBV11-1 | CASSLATGEIGELFF | TGTGCCAGCAGCTTAGCCACAGGGGAGATCGGGGAGCTGTTTTTT
. | . | TRBJ2-7 | TRBV29-1 | CSVGGHSYEQYF | TGCAGCGTGGGGGGACATAGCTACGAGCAGTACTTC
TRBD1 | . | TRBJ2-7 | TRBV27 | CASSSTGVAYEQYF | TGTGCCAGCAGTTCAACAGGGGTGGCCTACGAGCAGTACTTC
. | . | TRBJ2-2 | TRBV19 | CASMNYNTGELFF | TGTGCCAGTATGAACTATAACACCGGGGAGCTGTTTTTT
. | . | TRBJ2-7 | TRBV13 | CASSDSPGTHEQYF | TGTGCCAGCAGCGATAGCCCAGGGACCCACGAGCAGTACTTC
TRBD1 | . | TRBJ2-3 | TRBV28 | CASSPTGSSTDTQYF | TGTGCCAGCAGTCCGACAGGGTCCAGCACAGATACGCAGTATTTT
. | . | TRBJ2-3 | TRBV5-1 | CASSPLGRGTDTQYF | TGCGCCAGCAGCCCGTTGGGCAGGGGAACAGATACGCAGTATTTT
TRBD2 | . | TRBJ2-3 | TRBV6-1 | CASSALLAGEGDTQYF | TGTGCCAGCAGTGCCCTACTAGCGGGAGAAGGAGATACGCAGTATTTT
TRBD2 | . | TRBJ2-7 | TRBV30 | CAWSVPLAGSYEQYF | TGTGCCTGGAGTGTACCCCTAGCGGGTTCCTACGAGCAGTACTTC
. | . | TRBJ2-1 | TRBV19 | CASSEGLGSYNEQFF | TGTGCCAGTAGCGAGGGACTGGGCTCCTACAATGAGCAGTTCTTC
TRBD2 | . | TRBJ2-7 | TRBV28 | CASSLVLKRDSYEQYF | TGTGCCAGCAGTTTGGTCTTGAAGCGGGATTCCTACGAGCAGTACTTC
. | once | TRBJ1-2 | TRBV4-2 | CASSQTGGGFGYTF | TGTGCCAGCAGCCAAACGGGGGGGGGATTCGGCTACACCTTC
TRBD2 | . | TRBJ2-1 | TRBV19 | CASSLSSSGSHEQFF | TGTGCCAGTAGTCTCTCTTCTAGCGGGAGTCATGAGCAGTTCTTC
. | . | TRBJ2-1 | TRBV29-1 | CSVEGRNRWDEQFF | TGCAGCGTTGAAGGACGCAACCGCTGGGATGAGCAGTTCTTC